This T cell receptor beta chain was sequenced for a study of blood T cell repertoires in COVID-19. Source study methods: Counts of nucleated cells, estimated from reference gene primer amplification, were obtained. Profiling relied on immunoSEQ multiplex PCR, and the TCRdb table lists in-frame clones only, not all of them. That table gives V, J and clone size, and the DNA gave D and trimming. The sample shows about 500,000 clones, 85% to 90% of them seen only once. The clonotype originates from a man younger than 35 with COVID-19, enrolled during active disease. The source material was peripheral blood.

The CDR3 here is CASSPYGVAANYGYTF. The CDR3 coding sequence is TGTGCCAGCAGCCCCTACGGGGTGGCGGCTAACTATGGCTACACCTTC. The V gene is TRBV11-3, the J gene TRBJ1-2; D ambiguous. V was clipped by 5 bases and J by 0 bases, with 16 bases between them. The CDR3 runs to 16 residues. CDR1 is SGHNT and CDR2 is YENEEA in the germline V gene.